A selection of T cell receptor beta chains follows, all from one sample in a study of blood T cell repertoires in COVID-19. TCRdb keeps only in-frame clones here, not all; method: immunoSEQ multiplex PCR. The sample holds about 190,000 clones, around nine tenths seen once. The specimen sequenced was peripheral blood. All receptors derive from a woman aged 18-30 years who had recovered from COVID-19. Both conserved end residues are part of each CDR3. D genes are given only for firm matches. The size entry is marked missing in some rows and otherwise reads once, few, many or a size class.

d_call	v_call	cdr3_length	j_call	clone_size	cdr3_aa	cdr3_nt
TRBD2	TRBV5-1	16	TRBJ2-1	-	CASSLATSGVPRGSFF	TGCGCCAGCAGCTTGGCAACTAGCGGGGTTCCTCGAGGCAGCTTCTTC
TRBD2	TRBV6-2/TRBV6-3	18	TRBJ2-1	-	CASSYSGGSGRLYNEQFF	TGTGCCAGCAGTTACTCCGGGGGTAGCGGGAGGTTATACAATGAGCAGTTCTTC
TRBD1	TRBV19	13	TRBJ2-7	-	CASSRGQTYEQYF	TGTGCCAGTAGTCGGGGACAGACCTACGAGCAGTACTTC
TRBD2	TRBV3-1/TRBV3-2	16	TRBJ2-1	-	CASTASASGIWNEQFF	TGTGCCAGCACCGCCAGCGCTAGCGGGATTTGGAATGAGCAGTTCTTC
TRBD2	TRBV7-9	16	TRBJ2-7	-	CASSLGSGGDSYEQYF	TGTGCCAGCAGCTTAGGTAGCGGGGGGGACTCCTACGAGCAGTACTTC
-	TRBV7-2	16	TRBJ2-1	once	CASSRVTAALYNEQFF	TGTGCCAGCAGCAGGGTTACAGCGGCTTTGTACAATGAGCAGTTCTTC
TRBD2	TRBV4-2	13	TRBJ2-3	-	CASSQRESDTQYF	TGTGCCAGCAGCCAGCGGGAGTCAGATACGCAGTATTTT
-	TRBV7-7	14	TRBJ2-1	-	CASSSAGPYNEQFF	TGTGCTAGCAGCTCCGCGGGGCCATACAATGAGCAGTTCTTC
TRBD1	TRBV15	17	TRBJ1-5	-	CATSRDLGTGGRQPQHF	TGTGCCACCAGCAGAGATCTTGGGACAGGGGGCCGTCAGCCCCAGCATTTT
-	TRBV9	12	TRBJ1-1	once	CASSVGSSEAFF	TGTGCCAGCAGCGTAGGAAGCTCTGAAGCTTTCTTT
TRBD1	TRBV2	14	TRBJ1-1	-	CASSSTTGTTEAFF	TGTGCCAGCAGTTCAACGACAGGGACGACTGAAGCTTTCTTT
-	TRBV29-1	15	TRBJ2-1	-	CSVNRVGADEDEQFF	TGCAGCGTAAACAGGGTAGGGGCCGACGAGGATGAGCAGTTCTTC
TRBD2	TRBV4-1	15	TRBJ2-7	-	CASSQLGLAENGQYF	TGCGCCAGCAGCCAACTCGGACTAGCGGAGAACGGGCAGTACTTC
TRBD2	TRBV9	15	TRBJ2-5	-	CASSVGGSGEETQYF	TGTGCCAGCAGCGTAGGAGGTAGCGGGGAAGAGACCCAGTACTTC
-	TRBV7-3	15	TRBJ2-7	-	CASSQGLAGIYEQYF	TGTGCCAGCAGCCAGGGGCTAGCTGGAATCTACGAGCAGTACTTC
-	TRBV13	14	TRBJ1-5	-	CASSLRGGDQPQHF	TGTGCCAGCAGCTTACGCGGGGGGGATCAGCCCCAGCATTTT
-	TRBV29-1	12	TRBJ1-2	-	CSVGGSNYGYTF	TGCAGCGTTGGAGGAAGCAACTATGGCTACACCTTC
TRBD1	TRBV5-1	15	TRBJ1-6	-	CASSLGQGADSPLHF	TGCGCCAGCAGCTTGGGGCAGGGGGCTGATTCACCCCTCCACTTT
-	TRBV5-1	13	TRBJ1-2	once	CASSLGGNYGYTF	TGCGCCAGCAGCTTGGGCGGTAACTATGGCTACACCTTC
-	TRBV29-1	18	TRBJ1-3	-	CSVESREWWRTSGNTIYF	TGCAGCGTTGAATCCCGGGAATGGTGGCGTACGTCTGGAAACACCATATATTTT
TRBD1	TRBV9	15	TRBJ2-5	-	CASSTQGATLETQYF	TGTGCCAGCAGCACCCAGGGGGCGACTCTAGAGACCCAGTACTTC
-	TRBV6-2/TRBV6-3	15	TRBJ2-3	-	CASSYSTASRDTQYF	TGTGCCAGCAGTTACTCTACCGCTAGCCGAGATACGCAGTATTTT
-	TRBV19	16	TRBJ1-5	-	CASSLNRPYSNQPQHF	TGTGCCAGTAGCCTTAACAGGCCCTATAGCAATCAGCCCCAGCATTTT
-	TRBV4-1	13	TRBJ2-3	-	CASSQDLPDTQYF	TGCGCCAGCAGCCAAGATCTCCCAGATACGCAGTATTTT
-	TRBV6-5	15	TRBJ1-1	-	CASSYSRGGRTEAFF	TGTGCCAGCAGTTACTCGAGAGGTGGTCGGACTGAAGCTTTCTTT
TRBD2	TRBV6-2/TRBV6-3	15	TRBJ2-1	-	CASSAQAGGYNEQFF	TGTGCCAGCAGCGCACAAGCGGGGGGCTACAATGAGCAGTTCTTC
TRBD1	TRBV5-1	15	TRBJ2-7	-	CASSPSLGQPYEQYF	TGCGCCAGCAGCCCCTCTCTGGGACAGCCATACGAGCAGTACTTC
-	TRBV11-3	13	TRBJ1-1	-	CASSLRQDTEAFF	TGTGCCAGCAGCCTGCGACAGGACACTGAAGCTTTCTTT
-	TRBV3-1/TRBV3-2	13	TRBJ1-2	few	CASSQGQRYGYTF	TGTGCCAGCAGCCAAGGACAGCGCTATGGCTACACCTTC
TRBD1	TRBV15	18	TRBJ1-2	-	CATSRTPGQGASSYGYTF	TGTGCCACCAGCCGGACACCGGGACAGGGGGCGTCGAGCTATGGCTACACCTTC
-	TRBV21-1	17	TRBJ2-6	-	CASSKALGANGANVLTF	TGTGCCAGCAGCAAAGCGCTGGGGGCTAATGGGGCCAACGTCCTGACTTTC
-	TRBV12-3/TRBV12-4	13	TRBJ1-6	once	CASSLRGSSPLHF	TGTGCCAGCAGTTTGAGGGGGAGTTCACCCCTCCACTTT
TRBD2	TRBV28	15	TRBJ2-3	-	CASGTSGRQADTQYF	TGTGCCAGCGGCACTAGCGGGAGACAAGCAGATACGCAGTATTTT
-	TRBV4-1	15	TRBJ2-1	-	CASSHPARGANEQFF	TGCGCCAGCAGCCACCCGGCGCGGGGAGCCAATGAGCAGTTCTTC
-	TRBV5-6	15	TRBJ1-5	-	CASSLGSYSNQPQHF	TGTGCCAGCAGCTTGGGGAGTTATAGCAATCAGCCCCAGCATTTT
TRBD1	TRBV5-8	15	TRBJ1-1	-	CASSGGTGWNTEAFF	TGTGCCAGCAGCGGGGGGACAGGGTGGAACACTGAAGCTTTCTTT
TRBD1	TRBV5-4	14	TRBJ1-2	once	CASSSGQGAYGYTF	TGTGCCAGCAGCTCGGGACAGGGTGCCTATGGCTACACCTTC
TRBD2	TRBV7-2	14	TRBJ2-3	-	CASNGGGARDTQYF	TGTGCCAGCAATGGCGGGGGGGCCAGAGATACGCAGTATTTT
-	TRBV5-1	14	TRBJ1-2	few	CASSLVQANYGYTF	TGCGCCAGCAGCTTGGTACAGGCTAACTATGGCTACACCTTC
-	TRBV24-1	14	TRBJ1-2	once	CATSGSGNSYGYTF	TGTGCCACCAGTGGTTCAGGGAATTCCTATGGCTACACCTTC
-	TRBV29-1	14	TRBJ2-7	-	CSVEGQYGAYEQYF	TGCAGCGTTGAAGGGCAGTACGGGGCCTACGAGCAGTACTTC
-	TRBV7-9	14	TRBJ1-5	-	CASTGGGRDQPQHF	TGTGCCAGCACCGGGGGGGGGCGAGATCAGCCCCAGCATTTT
TRBD2	TRBV7-9	15	TRBJ2-5	-	CASSLAYSGSETQYF	TGTGCCAGCAGCTTAGCTTACAGCGGGAGTGAGACCCAGTACTTC